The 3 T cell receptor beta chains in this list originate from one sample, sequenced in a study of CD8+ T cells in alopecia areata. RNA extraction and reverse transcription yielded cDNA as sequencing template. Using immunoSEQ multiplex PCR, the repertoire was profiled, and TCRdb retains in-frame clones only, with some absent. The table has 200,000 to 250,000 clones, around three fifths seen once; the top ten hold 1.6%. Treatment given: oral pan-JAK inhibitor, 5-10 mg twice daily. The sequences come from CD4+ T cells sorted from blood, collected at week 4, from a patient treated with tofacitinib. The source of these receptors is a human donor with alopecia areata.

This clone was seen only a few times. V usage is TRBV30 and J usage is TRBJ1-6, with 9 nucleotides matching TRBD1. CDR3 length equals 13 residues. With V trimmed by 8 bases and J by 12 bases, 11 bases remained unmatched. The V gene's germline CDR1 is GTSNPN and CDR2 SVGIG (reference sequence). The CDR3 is CAAEGQGRGPLHF. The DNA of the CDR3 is TGTGCCGCCGAGGGACAGGGAAGAGGACCCCTCCACTTT.

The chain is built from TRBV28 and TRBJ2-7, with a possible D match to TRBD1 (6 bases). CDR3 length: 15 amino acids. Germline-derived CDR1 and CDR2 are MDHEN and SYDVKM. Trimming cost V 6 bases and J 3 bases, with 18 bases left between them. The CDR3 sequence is CASRGSGENGYEQYF. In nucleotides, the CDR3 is TGTGCCAGCAGGGGGTCAGGGGAAAATGGCTACGAGCAGTACTTC.

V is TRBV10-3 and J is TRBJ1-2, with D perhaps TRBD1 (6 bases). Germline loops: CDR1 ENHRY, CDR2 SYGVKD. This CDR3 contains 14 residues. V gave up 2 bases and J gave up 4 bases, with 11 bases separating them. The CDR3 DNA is TGTGCCATCAGTGAGGGAGGACAGCTCTATGGCTACACCTTC. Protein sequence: CAISEGGQLYGYTF.